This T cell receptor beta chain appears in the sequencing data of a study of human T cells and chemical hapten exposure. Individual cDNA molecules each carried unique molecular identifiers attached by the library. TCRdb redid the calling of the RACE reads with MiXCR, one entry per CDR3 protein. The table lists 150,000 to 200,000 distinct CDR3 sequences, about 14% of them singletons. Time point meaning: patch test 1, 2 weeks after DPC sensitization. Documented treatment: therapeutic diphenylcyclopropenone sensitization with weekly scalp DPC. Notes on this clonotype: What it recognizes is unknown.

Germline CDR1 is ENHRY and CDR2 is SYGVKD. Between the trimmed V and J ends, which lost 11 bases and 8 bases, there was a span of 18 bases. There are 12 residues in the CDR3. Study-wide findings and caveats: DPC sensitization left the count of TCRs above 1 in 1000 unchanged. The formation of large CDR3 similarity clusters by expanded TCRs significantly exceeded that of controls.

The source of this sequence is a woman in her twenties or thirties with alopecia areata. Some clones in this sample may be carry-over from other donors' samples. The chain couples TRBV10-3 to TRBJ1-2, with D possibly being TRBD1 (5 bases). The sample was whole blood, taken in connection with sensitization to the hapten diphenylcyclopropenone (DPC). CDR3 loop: CAAHGTQGGYTF. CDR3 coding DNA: TGTGCCGCTCATGGGACTCAGGGAGGCTACACCTTC.